Described below is a single TCR beta chain sequence and its context. This clonotype was detected ten times or more. Its antigen is still unknown. Qualities for individual bases were not recorded, and no much larger clone is one base off. The data originate from a study of regulatory T cells in long-lasting Graves disease (dated by TCRdb to the early 2020s). Some background on the complete study: Patients with newly diagnosed Graves' disease had been on antithyroid drugs for under 3 months. The study was conducted in China and was registered as a clinical trial. A total of roughly 33 samples were covered by TCR sequencing, comprising around 13 persistent and roughly 20 newly diagnosed Graves' disease patients. Patients with persistent Graves' disease were compared with patients with newly diagnosed Graves' disease using TCR sequencing and RNA sequencing of peripheral blood. Broad study findings and their caveats: Sequencing and analysis were limited to the TCR beta chain. Persistent Graves' disease patients showed lower TCR Shannon entropy and fewer highly expanded clones than newly diagnosed patients, suggesting clonal expansion. Persistent patients shared more public clonotypes among themselves (fewer than 3,000) than newly diagnosed patients did (about 970). The authors acknowledged the small sample size as a limitation that may reduce accuracy. The study examined only peripheral blood because the primary lesion, thyroid tissue, could not be accessed.

The time point label on this specimen signifies: newly diagnosed GD, antithyroid drugs for less than 3 months. RNA was extracted from PBMCs in TRIzol for both TCR sequencing and RNA sequencing. The diagnosis of Graves' disease was made according to American Thyroid Association guidelines. Patients for the study were recruited at an endocrinology department in Xi'an, China. From each patient, around 9.3 milliliters of peripheral blood was collected into an EDTA anticoagulant tube. Ficoll Paque Plus density gradient separation was used to isolate PBMCs, and no further T cell sorting was done. RNA quality was checked with an Agilent 2100 Bioanalyzer and agarose gel, and concentration with a NanoDrop 2000. The library was produced with multiplex PCR. The listed sequencing device is Illumina HiSeq 4000. TCR beta libraries were built with iRepertoire HTBI primers and Arm-PCR amplification of CDR3 regions. Before sequencing, the PCR products underwent gel purification. The authors processed their data as follows. Across samples, roughly 60 TRBV and 15 or so TRBJ segments were identified and used for gene usage analysis of CDR3 amino acid clonotypes. COPE and FqMerger were used to merge filtered high-quality paired reads into contigs. BLAST was used to align contigs to IMGT TRBV, TRBD and TRBJ reference genes, and CDR3 was defined according to IMGT. Highly expanded clones were defined as clonotypes with a frequency above 0.1%. Repertoire diversity was measured by Shannon entropy, and V-J evenness by the Gini coefficient. Public clonotypes were defined as clonotypes shared by more than one individual. Using fastp at Q25 and MiXCR, TCRdb reprocessed the public reads and kept productive beta chains. One record per CDR3 amino acid sequence lists the most common genes and DNA. These V and J calls are TCRdb output, not the study's own analysis. This sample comprises some 600,000 distinct CDR3 sequences, roughly 16% of them detected only once. About 12% of the sample is in the top ten clones.

This sample also appeared in a second study, on T cells in Graves' hyperthyroidism and ophthalmopathy. In that second paper, the authors write: Stable Graves' hyperthyroidism was defined as no progression to ophthalmopathy during 18 months of follow-up. Hyperthyroidism patients were aged 18 to 65 years and newly diagnosed, with disease duration of less than 2 months. Exclusion was applied to patients with uncontrolled infections, other autoimmune diseases, pregnancy or lactation. Diagnoses relied on clinical symptoms, serum thyroxine and TRAb, thyroid ultrasound and orbital computed tomography. For the first round of RT-PCR on the TCR CDR3, the HTBI primer set was used together with the Qiagen OneStep RT-PCR kit. Most expanded thyroid clonotypes (frequency above 0.001) were also detected in blood, a finding suggesting that blood repertoires may reflect thyroid immune responses. In cross-validation, a model built on a 13 V-J signature told ophthalmopathy apart from stable hyperthyroidism with approximately 91% sensitivity and around 81% specificity, and in testing the same model reached 80%/75%. In validation, the model predicted progression to ophthalmopathy with 60% to 71% sensitivity and roughly 72% specificity, a median of around six months before onset. To identify distinguishing TCR V-J signatures, a discovery cohort of about 100 patients was used, comprising some 43 with Graves' ophthalmopathy and about 59 with stable Graves' hyperthyroidism. Prospective prediction of ophthalmopathy was tested in an independent validation cohort of fewer than 20 hyperthyroidism patients and roughly 16 patients who later progressed to ophthalmopathy. The 75 to 100 discovery patients were randomly split 7:3 into training and test sets. The study also compared thyroid tissue and blood T-cell repertoires from five or six Graves' hyperthyroidism patients. After sampling, hyperthyroidism patients received methimazole starting at 30 mg daily, and ophthalmopathy patients received high-dose intravenous methylprednisolone. Libraries were constructed in a second round of multiplex PCR, after which size selection and purification were carried out. Sequencing of the libraries was done on an Illumina HiSeq2000 using paired-end 100 bp reads. SOAPnuke was used to process the raw data, removing reads that contained adapters or uncalled bases, had a mean Phred below 15, or lacked an exact match to the constant primer or identifier. COPE v1.2.5 was used to merge the high-quality paired reads, and each unique nucleotide sequence was defined as a clonotype. MiTCR v1.1 was used to align the clonotypes against IMGT TRBV, TRBD and TRBJ reference segments. Analysis was restricted to V-J combinations with a frequency above 0.0001, which covered about 99% of repertoires. The TCS score was defined as the ratio of F50 (clonal expansion) to E x V (chaos), calculated using BLOSUM62-based TCRdist between CDR3 peptides within each V-J. Welch's t-statistics and random forest reduced just over 500 V-J features to about 13, which were used in a naive Bayes classifier (R e1071). No statistical method was used to set the sample size in advance, and investigators knew the group allocation. According to the paper, TCR Vbeta CDR3 sequencing was carried out on some 140 peripheral blood samples, which came from approximately 43 ophthalmopathy, 75 to 80 hyperthyroidism and approximately 17 progressor patients.

The sequence was collected from a man between 18 and 29 years old with Graves disease. Donor details come from another sample of the same person, matched by shared clones. The source material was peripheral blood mononuclear cells (PBMCs), sampled at new diagnosis, from a patient treated with antithyroid drugs.

The DNA sequence reads TGCGCCAGCAGCTCCTTGACAGGGGGGACTGAAGCTTTCTTT. Protein translation: CASSSLTGGTEAFF. The rearranged chain carries TRBV5-1 and TRBJ1-1; 9 central bases correspond to TRBD1. Via the germline V gene, CDR1 is SGHRS and CDR2 YFSETQ. The CDR3 runs 14 amino acids, cysteine and phenylalanine included. Only the CDR3 region is kept as DNA, spanning 42 bases read in frame from base 1. V has 3 bases trimmed and J has 5 bases trimmed; junction bases matching no gene number 5.